This T cell receptor (beta chain) is drawn from a study of cytomegalovirus exposure and HLA in healthy donors (dated by TCRdb to 2017 to 2019). Background for the entire study: According to an earlier analysis of 550 to 750 of the donors, 200 million or so T cells yielded 120 million or so unique TCR beta sequences and approximately 300 Gb of sequence data. Roughly 300 gigabases of sequencing data and approximately 85 million unique TCR sequences were included in an early release covering roughly 700 HLA-typed donors. Of the 350 to 450 genotyped donors, over 65% fell in the genetic ancestry cluster associated with self-reported Caucasian donors. The aim of the study was to test whether cataloging public T cell receptors could identify signatures of past pathogen exposure. The T cell repertoires of 666 subjects were profiled by immunosequencing and related to cytomegalovirus serostatus. Along with the approximately 620-subject first cohort, a separate validation cohort of over a hundred different subjects was used. High-throughput TCR immunosequencing, statistical association of individual TCRs with disease status, and machine learning were combined to predict cytomegalovirus infection status. In a later analysis, previously published TCR beta repertoires from several hundred donors were re-analyzed and high-resolution HLA genotyping was added so that TCR occurrence patterns could be studied. Rather than drawing on any new phenotypic data, the later analysis identified candidate immune exposures from TCR beta sequences and the way those sequences occurred across donors. To decide whether each TCR beta V gene segment behaved as functional or pseudogenic, an earlier analysis of 587 of the donors relied on high-throughput TCR beta sequencing. Alongside the repertoire data, information on donor age, sex, ethnicity and CMV serostatus was compiled. A later genetic analysis used genome-wide SNP genotypes for 398 of the 666 donors, treating that subset as a discovery cohort. All discovery cohort repertoires had been generated on a single sequencing platform. Both class I and class II loci were covered by HLA typing, at four-digit resolution. The number of typed donors differed by locus: about 620-640 for A, B, C, DRB1 and DQB1; roughly 510 for DQA1; approximately 600 for DPA1; and roughly 450 for DPB1. About 5 DR-DQ haplotypes were handled as single units for association and clustering, since linkage in the cohort was strong. Among approximately 370 genotyped donors of the cohort, an average of around 220,000 unique TCR beta nucleotide sequences was sequenced per donor, of which 15% to 20% were non-productive.

Note on this clone: The specificity of this receptor is unknown. Nothing much larger sits one base from this clone, and base qualities are not available.

The method behind the library was the immunoSEQ multiplex PCR assay. For the multiplex PCR, a mixture combining 60 forward primers for TCR Vbeta segments and 13 reverse primers for TCR Jbeta segments was used. The CDR3 region of rearranged TCR beta genes was amplified from genomic DNA with a multiplex PCR assay. Amplified TCR beta libraries were sequenced as 87-base-pair reads on the Illumina HiSeq System. The paper's processing steps were these. A later analysis counted about 76 million unique TCR beta chains across the 666 repertoires, and around 12 million of these chains were shared by at least two donors. Raw reads were error-corrected and collapsed into unique sequences by a nearest-neighbor algorithm in which closely related sequences were merged to remove PCR and sequencing errors. V, D and J gene segments were assigned by aligning CDR3 sequences to IMGT reference sequences. For a sequence to be retained, a match of at least six nucleotides was required to both a V gene segment and a J gene segment. A rearrangement counted as productive if the CDR3 had no stop codons and remained in frame with V and J, and every other rearrangement counted as non-productive. CDR3 was defined by IMGT convention, running from the second conserved V-encoded cysteine to the conserved J-encoded phenylalanine. In an earlier analysis of more than 550 of the donors, sequences lacking an unambiguous match to a single V gene segment were excluded. An earlier analysis of almost 600 of the donors classified V segments as functional when productive rearrangements were above 56.7% and as segregating when the standard deviation between donors was above 5%. A statistical classification framework was built to diagnose cytomegalovirus status from the catalog of TCR beta chain sequences. A later analysis assigned V and J genes by comparing TCR nucleotide sequences with IMGT/GENE-DB human TR gene sequences. In a later analysis, CDR3 sequences and most-parsimonious VDJ recombination scenarios were assigned using the TCRdist pipeline. A later analysis defined each TCR beta chain by its CDR3 amino acid sequence plus V-gene family, and excluded reads lacking a unique V-gene family. As a way to deal with suspected cross-contamination and a sequencing artifact, a later analysis dropped 500 to 700 nucleotide sequences that were highly shared and had low generation probability. A later analysis calculated a clonal expansion index for each public chain from normalized within-repertoire ranks of inferred template counts. In a later analysis, generation probabilities were computed using a VDJ recombination model fitted to out-of-frame rearrangements, and the results were checked against IGoR. In a later analysis, hypergeometric tests were used to score TCR-TCR, TCR-HLA and TCR-CMV co-occurrence, with a repertoire-size bias correction applied to TCR pairs. False discovery rates were estimated in a later analysis by permuting HLA or CMV assignments 20 times. In a later analysis, co-occurring TCRs were grouped using DBSCAN, and TCRdist sequence similarity was added for clustering within HLA-allele-positive subsets. For co-occurrence clustering, repertoires with fewer than 30,000 or more than 120,000 public chains were excluded, along with roughly 5 repertoires with anomalous nucleotide sharing. Drawn from immuneACCESS, this table holds only the in-frame rearrangements with V and J called that TCRdb kept. Clones are partly lost; checked studies trace under half to an unresolved V gene and leave the rest unexplained. That table gives V, J and clone size, and the DNA gave D and trimming. In this sample the table shows roughly 90,000 clones, approximately 85% of which occur a single time. Of the sample, about 3.7% is held by the ten largest clones.

CDR1 and CDR2 are read off the germline V gene as MNHEY and SVGAGI. V and J are truncated by 6 bases and 5 bases respectively, leaving an intervening sequence of 14 bases. From the cysteine through the phenylalanine, the CDR3 covers 14 amino acids. Here the CDR3 DNA is all that survives: 42 bases in frame from base 1. The cohort comprised several hundred healthy bone marrow donors. All cohort members were sampled while nominally healthy, although unrecorded immune exposures were likely present. The donor tested CMV seropositive and was one of the 289 seropositive cohort members. Each donor provided a peripheral blood sample, and peripheral blood mononuclear cells were used for TCR beta sequencing. Genomic DNA extraction from the blood cell samples was performed with the Qiagen DNeasy Blood Extraction Kit. Overall study outcomes, separate from this receptor: Correlated functional status among segregating V segments might be attributable to linkage disequilibrium, but an unknown experimental factor could not be ruled out. The earlier analysis of some 540 of the donors excluded roughly 17 rarely observed V segments, including chromosome 9 orphons, because counts were too low. Immune exposure information for the cohort was limited to CMV serostatus. The authors suggested that the approach could potentially be extended to other disease states and immunological phenotypes. A few of the identified cytomegalovirus-associated TCR beta chains were confirmed in vitro to be specific for cytomegalovirus antigens. According to a later genetic analysis, donors in an Asian-associated ancestry cluster had fewer N-insertions in productive TCRs than the roughly 660-donor mean. In a later analysis, several top co-occurrence clusters were reported to appear linked to parvovirus B19, influenza, CMV and Epstein-Barr virus. An earlier analysis of 587 of the donors showed that most TCR beta V segments appeared in productive rearrangements either about 87% or about 30% of the time, which broadly matched IMGT annotations. In a later genetic analysis, a missense DCLRE1C variant was associated with V-gene and J-gene trimming of TCR beta chains, and the association was replicated in an independent cohort. The study listed 164 TCR beta chains as associated with cytomegalovirus. A further reported finding was that TCR beta sequences accurately predicted the HLA-A and HLA-B alleles for most subjects in the first cohort. This cohort had only TCR beta chains sequenced, and the lack of alpha or paired-chain data limited which features could be detected. Cytomegalovirus status was reported to be diagnosed by the classifier with high specificity and sensitivity in both the original and validation cohorts. The 87-base-pair reads could not distinguish some IMGT-functional V segments, including TRBV6-2 and TRBV6-3, so those segments were excluded. In a later analysis, HLA-associated TCR beta chains showed more clonal expansion and lower generation probabilities than non-associated chains that were equally common. The sequencing pipeline was judged likely to have produced a cluster of highly shared sequence variants as a technical artifact. When HLA alleles, especially DR and DQ, strongly co-occurred, attributing TCR associations to individual alleles was difficult. In a later analysis, the rate of TCR association differed among HLA loci, with DRB1 alleles having the most associated TCRs and HLA-C alleles having the fewest. While some public TCRs were present in many individuals, most TCR sequences turned up only very rarely across donors. A later analysis associated 17,000 or so TCR beta sequences with specific HLA alleles at a false discovery rate of 0.05. In a later analysis, most CMV-associated TCR beta chains were found to appear HLA-restricted, with HLA associations seemingly driven largely by CMV exposure. The presence/absence analyses assumed that sequencing depth was roughly uniform across donors, and that assumption may not be true. HLA typing was unavailable for some donors at each locus, so association tests used only the typed subset.

This TCR was sampled from a man between 25 and 39 years old in good health and CMV-seropositive. Sample: PBMCs. Recombination linked TRBV6-5 to TRBJ1-5; TRBD1 is perhaps the D gene, given 6 matching bases. CDR3 region: CASSPGQTYQPQHF. The sequenced DNA: TGTGCCAGCAGCCCAGGACAGACCTATCAGCCCCAGCATTTT.